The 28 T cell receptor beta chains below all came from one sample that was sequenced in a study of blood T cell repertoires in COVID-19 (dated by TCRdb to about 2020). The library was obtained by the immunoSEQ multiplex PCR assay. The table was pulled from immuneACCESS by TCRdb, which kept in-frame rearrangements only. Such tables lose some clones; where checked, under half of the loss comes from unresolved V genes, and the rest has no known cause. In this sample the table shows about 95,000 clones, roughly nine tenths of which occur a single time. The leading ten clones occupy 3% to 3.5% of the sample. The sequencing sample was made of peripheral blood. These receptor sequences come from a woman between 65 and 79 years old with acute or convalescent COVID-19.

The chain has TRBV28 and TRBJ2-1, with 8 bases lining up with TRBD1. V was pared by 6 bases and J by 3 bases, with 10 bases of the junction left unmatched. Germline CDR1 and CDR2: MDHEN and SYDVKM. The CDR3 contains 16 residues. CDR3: CASSPTGTGHYNEQFF. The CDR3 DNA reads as TGTGCCAGCAGCCCAACCGGGACAGGACACTACAATGAGCAGTTCTTC.

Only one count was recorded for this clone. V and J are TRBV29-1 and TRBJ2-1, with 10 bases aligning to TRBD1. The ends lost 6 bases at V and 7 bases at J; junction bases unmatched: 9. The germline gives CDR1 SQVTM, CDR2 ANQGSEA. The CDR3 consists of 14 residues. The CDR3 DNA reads TGCAGCGTCCTAACCCGGGACAGGGGAAATGAGCAGTTCTTC. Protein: CSVLTRDRGNEQFF.

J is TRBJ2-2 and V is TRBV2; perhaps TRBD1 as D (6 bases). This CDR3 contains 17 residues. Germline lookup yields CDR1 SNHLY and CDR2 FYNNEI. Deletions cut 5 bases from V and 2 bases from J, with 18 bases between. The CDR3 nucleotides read TGTGCCAGCAGTCAACCCCTCGGACAGCCAAACACCGGGGAGCTGTTTTTT. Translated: CASSQPLGQPNTGELFF.

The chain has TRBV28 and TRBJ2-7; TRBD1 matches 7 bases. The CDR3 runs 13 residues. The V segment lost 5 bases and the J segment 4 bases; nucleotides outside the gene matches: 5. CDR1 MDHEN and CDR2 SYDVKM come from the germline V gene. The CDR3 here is CASSRQGTYEQYF. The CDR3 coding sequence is TGTGCCAGCAGTCGACAGGGAACTTACGAGCAGTACTTC.

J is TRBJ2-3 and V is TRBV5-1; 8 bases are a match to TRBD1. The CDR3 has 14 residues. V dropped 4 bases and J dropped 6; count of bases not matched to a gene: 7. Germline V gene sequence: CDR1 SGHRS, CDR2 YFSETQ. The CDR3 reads CASSTGTGYDTQYF. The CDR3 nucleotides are TGCGCCAGCAGCACCGGGACAGGATACGATACGCAGTATTTT.

The DNA for the CDR3 is TGCGCCAGCAGCTCGCCGGGGAACACCGGGGAGCTGTTTTTT. Translating it yields CASSSPGNTGELFF. The chain carries TRBV5-1 and TRBJ2-2; D is ambiguous. The V gene lost 3 bases and the J gene lost 1 base, with 7 bases spanning the gap. This CDR3 spans 14 amino acids. Germline CDR1 and CDR2: SGHRS and YFSETQ.

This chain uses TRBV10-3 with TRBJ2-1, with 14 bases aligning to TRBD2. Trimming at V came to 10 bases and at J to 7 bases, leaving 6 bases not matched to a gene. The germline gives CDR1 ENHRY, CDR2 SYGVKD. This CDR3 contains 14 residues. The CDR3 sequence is CATKTSGRGNEQFF. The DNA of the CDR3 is TGTGCCACCAAGACTAGCGGGAGGGGGAATGAGCAGTTCTTC.

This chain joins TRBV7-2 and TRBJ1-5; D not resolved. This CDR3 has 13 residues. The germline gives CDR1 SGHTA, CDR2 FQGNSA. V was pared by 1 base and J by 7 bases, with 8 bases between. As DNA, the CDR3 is TGTGCCAGCAGCTTAGAGGGCGGGCAGCCCCAGCATTTT. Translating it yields CASSLEGGQPQHF.

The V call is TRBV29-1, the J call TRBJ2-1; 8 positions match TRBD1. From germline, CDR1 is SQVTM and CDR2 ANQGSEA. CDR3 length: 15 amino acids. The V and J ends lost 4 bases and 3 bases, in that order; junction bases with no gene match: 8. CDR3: CSVGGDRNHYNEQFF. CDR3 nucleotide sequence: TGCAGCGTTGGGGGGGACAGGAACCACTACAATGAGCAGTTCTTC.

The CDR3 nucleotides are TGTGCCAGCAGCAAATCGGGTGGCACCGGGGAGCTGTTTTTT. It yields the protein CASSKSGGTGELFF. The genes are TRBV7-2 and TRBJ2-2, with unresolved D. This CDR3 contains 14 residues. Germline V lookup: CDR1 SGHTA, CDR2 FQGNSA. V lost 5 bases and J 4 bases, leaving 11 bases between the germline ends.

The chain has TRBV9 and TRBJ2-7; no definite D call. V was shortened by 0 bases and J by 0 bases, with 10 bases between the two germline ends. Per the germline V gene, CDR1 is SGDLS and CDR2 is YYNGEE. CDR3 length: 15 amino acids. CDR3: CASSVAGGSSYEQYF. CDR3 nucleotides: TGTGCCAGCAGCGTAGCTGGCGGTTCCTCCTACGAGCAGTACTTC.

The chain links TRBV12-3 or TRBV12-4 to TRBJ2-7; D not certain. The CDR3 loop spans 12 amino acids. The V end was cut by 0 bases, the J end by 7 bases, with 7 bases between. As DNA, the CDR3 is TGTGCCAGCAGTTTAGCGTCCGGGGAGCAGTACTTC. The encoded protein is CASSLASGEQYF.

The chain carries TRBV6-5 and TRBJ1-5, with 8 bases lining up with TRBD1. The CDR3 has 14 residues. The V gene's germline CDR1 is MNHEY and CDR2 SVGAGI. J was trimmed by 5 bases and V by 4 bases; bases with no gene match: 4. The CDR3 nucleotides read TGTGCCAGCAGTTCTAGACAGGGGTATCAGCCCCAGCATTTT. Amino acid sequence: CASSSRQGYQPQHF.

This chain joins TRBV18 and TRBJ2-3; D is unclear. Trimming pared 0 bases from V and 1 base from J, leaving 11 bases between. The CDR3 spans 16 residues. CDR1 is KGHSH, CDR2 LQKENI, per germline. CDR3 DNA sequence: TGTGCCAGCTCACCACCGGCAGCGCTAGGCACAGATACGCAGTATTTT. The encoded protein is CASSPPAALGTDTQYF.

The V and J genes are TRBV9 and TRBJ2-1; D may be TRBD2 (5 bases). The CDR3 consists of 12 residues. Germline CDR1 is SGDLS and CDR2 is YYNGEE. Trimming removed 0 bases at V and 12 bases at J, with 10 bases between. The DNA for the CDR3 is TGTGCCAGCAGCGTAGGAGGGTATCGGCAGTTCTTC. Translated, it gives CASSVGGYRQFF.

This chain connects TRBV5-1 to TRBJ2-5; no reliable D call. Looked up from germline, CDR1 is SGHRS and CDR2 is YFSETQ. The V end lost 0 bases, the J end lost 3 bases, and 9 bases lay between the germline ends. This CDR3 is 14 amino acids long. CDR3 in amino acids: CASSLDTLEETQYF. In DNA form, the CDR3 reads TGCGCCAGCAGCTTGGATACTTTGGAAGAGACCCAGTACTTC.

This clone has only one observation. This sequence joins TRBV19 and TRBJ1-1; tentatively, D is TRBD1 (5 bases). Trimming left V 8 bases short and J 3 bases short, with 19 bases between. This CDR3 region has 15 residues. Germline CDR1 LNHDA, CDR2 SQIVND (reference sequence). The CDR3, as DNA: TGTGCCAGTCGATCTCGGGGAGGGGTGGACACTGAAGCTTTCTTT. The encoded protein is CASRSRGGVDTEAFF. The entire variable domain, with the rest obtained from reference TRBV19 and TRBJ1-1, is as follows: DGGITQSPKYLFRKEGQNVTLSCEQNLNHDAMYWYRQDPGQGLRLIYYSQIVNDFQKGDIAEGYSVSREKKESFPLTVTSAQKNPTAFYLCASRSRGGVDTEAFFGQGTRLTVV.

Written as DNA, the CDR3 is TGTGCCAGCAGTGCATCGGGCGGGGGAGGCTACGAGCAGTACTTC. Translated: CASSASGGGGYEQYF. The chain employs TRBV28 and TRBJ2-7, with 7 nucleotides matching TRBD2. Trimming took 5 bases from V and 3 from J; bases not matched to a gene: 10. The CDR3 spans 15 residues. CDR1 is MDHEN and CDR2 is SYDVKM in the germline V gene.

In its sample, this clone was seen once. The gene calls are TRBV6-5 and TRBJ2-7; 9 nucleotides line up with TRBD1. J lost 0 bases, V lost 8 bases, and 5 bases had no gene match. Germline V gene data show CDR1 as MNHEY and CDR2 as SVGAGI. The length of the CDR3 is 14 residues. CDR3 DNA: TGTGCCAGCTTTGGACAGGGGAGCTCCTACGAGCAGTACTTC. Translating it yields CASFGQGSSYEQYF.

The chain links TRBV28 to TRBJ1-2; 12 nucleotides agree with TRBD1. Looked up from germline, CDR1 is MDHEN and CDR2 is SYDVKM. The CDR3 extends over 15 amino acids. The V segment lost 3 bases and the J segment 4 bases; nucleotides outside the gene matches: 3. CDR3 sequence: CASSFGTGGSYGYTF. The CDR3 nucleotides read TGTGCCAGCAGTTTCGGGACAGGGGGCTCCTATGGCTACACCTTC.

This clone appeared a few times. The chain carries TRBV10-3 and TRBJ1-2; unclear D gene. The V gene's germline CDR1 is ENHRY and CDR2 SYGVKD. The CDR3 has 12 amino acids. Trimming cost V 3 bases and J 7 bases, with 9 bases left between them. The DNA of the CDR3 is TGTGCCATCAGTGATCTCGGAGCTGGCTACACCTTC. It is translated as CAISDLGAGYTF.

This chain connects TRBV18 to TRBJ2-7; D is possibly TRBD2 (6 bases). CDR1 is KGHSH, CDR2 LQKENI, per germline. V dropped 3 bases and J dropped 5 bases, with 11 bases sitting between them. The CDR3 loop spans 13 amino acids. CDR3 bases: TGTGCCAGCTCACCCAGAGGCGGGAACGAGCAGTACGTC. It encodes CASSPRGGNEQYV.

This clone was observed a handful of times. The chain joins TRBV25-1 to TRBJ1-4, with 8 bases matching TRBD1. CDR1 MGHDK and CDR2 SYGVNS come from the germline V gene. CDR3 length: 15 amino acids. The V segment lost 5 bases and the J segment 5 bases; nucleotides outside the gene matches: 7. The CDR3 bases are TGTGCCAGCAGTTTTACGACAGGGGTGAATGAAAAACTGTTTTTT. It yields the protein CASSFTTGVNEKLFF.

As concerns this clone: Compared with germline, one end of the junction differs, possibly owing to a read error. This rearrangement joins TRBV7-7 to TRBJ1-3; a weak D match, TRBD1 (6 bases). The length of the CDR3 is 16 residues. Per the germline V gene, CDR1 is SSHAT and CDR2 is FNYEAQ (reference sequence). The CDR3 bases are TGTGCTAGCAGCTTAGCGGGGGGGCTCTCTGGAAACACCATATATTTT. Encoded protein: CASSLAGGLSGNTIYF. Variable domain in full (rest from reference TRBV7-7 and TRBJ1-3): GAGVSQSPRYKVTKRGQDVTLRCDPISSHATLYWYQQALGQGPEFLTYFNYEAQPDKSGLPSDRFSAERPEGSISTLTIQRTEQRDSAMYRCASSLAGGLSGNTIYFGEGSWLTVV.

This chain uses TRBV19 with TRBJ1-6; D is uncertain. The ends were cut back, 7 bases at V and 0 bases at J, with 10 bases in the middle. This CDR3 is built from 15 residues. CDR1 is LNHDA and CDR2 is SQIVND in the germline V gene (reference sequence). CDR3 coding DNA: TGTGCCAGTAATGCGGGCGGCTCCTATAATTCACCCCTCCACTTT. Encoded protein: CASNAGGSYNSPLHF.

Written as DNA, the CDR3 is TGTGCCAGCAGCCAGGCTAGCGGGAACCAAGAGACCCAGTACTTC. It translates to CASSQASGNQETQYF. The chain is built from TRBV3-1 (or the pseudogene TRBV3-2) and TRBJ2-5; 9 positions match TRBD2. Trimming took 3 bases from V and 0 from J; bases not matched to a gene: 2. The CDR3 totals 15 residues. The germline CDR1 and CDR2 sequences are LGHDT and YNNKEL (reference sequence).

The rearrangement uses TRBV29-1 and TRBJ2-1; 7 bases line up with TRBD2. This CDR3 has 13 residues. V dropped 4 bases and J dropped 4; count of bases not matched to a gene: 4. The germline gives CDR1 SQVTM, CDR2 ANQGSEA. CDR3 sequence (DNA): TGCAGCGTTGCTAGCGGAGGATACAATGAGCAGTTCTTC. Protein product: CSVASGGYNEQFF.

The CDR3 loop reads CASSQDVSGGTRSYEQYV. For the CDR3, the DNA is TGCGCCAGCAGCCAAGATGTTAGCGGGGGGACTCGCTCCTACGAGCAGTACGTC. This sequence joins TRBV4-1 and TRBJ2-7; 10 bases match TRBD2. The germline CDR1 and CDR2 sequences are MGHRA and YSYEKL. This CDR3 is 18 amino acids long. Trimming cost V 0 bases and J 0 bases; bases outside gene matches: 8.